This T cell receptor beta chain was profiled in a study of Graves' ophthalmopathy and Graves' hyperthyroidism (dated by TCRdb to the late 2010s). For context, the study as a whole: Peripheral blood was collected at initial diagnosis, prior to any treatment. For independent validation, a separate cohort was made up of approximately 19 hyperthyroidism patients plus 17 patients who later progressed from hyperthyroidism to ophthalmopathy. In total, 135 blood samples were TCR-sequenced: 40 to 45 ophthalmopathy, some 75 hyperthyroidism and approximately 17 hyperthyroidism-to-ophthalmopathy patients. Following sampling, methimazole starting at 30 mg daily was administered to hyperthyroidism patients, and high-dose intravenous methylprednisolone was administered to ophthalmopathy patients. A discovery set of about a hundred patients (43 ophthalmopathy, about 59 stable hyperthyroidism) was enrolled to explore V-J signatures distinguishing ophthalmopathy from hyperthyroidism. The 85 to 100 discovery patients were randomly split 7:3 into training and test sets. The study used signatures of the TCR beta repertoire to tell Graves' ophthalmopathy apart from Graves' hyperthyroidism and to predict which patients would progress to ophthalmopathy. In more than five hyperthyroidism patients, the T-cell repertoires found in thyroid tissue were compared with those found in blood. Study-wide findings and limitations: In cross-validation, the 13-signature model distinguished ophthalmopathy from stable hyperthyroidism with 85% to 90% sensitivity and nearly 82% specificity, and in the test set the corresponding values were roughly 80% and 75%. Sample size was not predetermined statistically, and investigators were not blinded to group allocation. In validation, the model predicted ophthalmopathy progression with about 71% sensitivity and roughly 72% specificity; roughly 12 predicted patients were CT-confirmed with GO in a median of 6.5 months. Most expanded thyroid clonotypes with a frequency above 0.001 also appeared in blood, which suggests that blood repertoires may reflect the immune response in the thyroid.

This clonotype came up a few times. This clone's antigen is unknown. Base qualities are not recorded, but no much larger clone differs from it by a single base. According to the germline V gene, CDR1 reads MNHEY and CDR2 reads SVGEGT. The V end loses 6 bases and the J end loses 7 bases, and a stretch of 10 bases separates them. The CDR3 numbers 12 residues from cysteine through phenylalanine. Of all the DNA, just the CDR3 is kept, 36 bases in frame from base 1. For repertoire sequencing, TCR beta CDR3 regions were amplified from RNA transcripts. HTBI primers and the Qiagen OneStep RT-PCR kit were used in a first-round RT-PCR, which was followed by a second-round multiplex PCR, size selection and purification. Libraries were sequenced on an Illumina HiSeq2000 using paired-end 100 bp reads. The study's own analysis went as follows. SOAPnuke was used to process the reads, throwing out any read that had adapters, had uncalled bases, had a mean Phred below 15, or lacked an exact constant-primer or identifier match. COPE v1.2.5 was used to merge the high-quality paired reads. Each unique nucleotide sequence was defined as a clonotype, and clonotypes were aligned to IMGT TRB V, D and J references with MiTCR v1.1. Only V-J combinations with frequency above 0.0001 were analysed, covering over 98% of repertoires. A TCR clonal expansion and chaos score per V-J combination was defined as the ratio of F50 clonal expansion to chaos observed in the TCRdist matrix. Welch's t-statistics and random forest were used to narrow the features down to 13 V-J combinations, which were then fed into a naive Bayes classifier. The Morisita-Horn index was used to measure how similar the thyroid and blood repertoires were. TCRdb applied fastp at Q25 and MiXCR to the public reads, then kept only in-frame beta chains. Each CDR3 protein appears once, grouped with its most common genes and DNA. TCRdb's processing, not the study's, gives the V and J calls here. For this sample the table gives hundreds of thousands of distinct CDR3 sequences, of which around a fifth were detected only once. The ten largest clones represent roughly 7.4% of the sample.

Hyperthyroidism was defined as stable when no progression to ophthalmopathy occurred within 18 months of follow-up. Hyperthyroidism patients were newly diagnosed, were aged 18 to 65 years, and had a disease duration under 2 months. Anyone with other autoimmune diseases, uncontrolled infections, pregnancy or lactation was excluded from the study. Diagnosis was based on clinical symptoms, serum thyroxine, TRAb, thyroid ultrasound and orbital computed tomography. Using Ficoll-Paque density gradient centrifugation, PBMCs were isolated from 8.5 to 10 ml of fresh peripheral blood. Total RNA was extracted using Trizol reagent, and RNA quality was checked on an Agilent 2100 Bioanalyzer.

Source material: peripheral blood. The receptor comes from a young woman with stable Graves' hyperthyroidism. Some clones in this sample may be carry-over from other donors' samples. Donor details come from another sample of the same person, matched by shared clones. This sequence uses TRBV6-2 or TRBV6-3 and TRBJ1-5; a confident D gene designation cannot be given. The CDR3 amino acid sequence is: CASSHKFQPQHF. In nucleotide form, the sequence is TGTGCCAGCAGCCACAAGTTCCAGCCCCAGCATTTT.